Following are 30 T cell receptor beta chains from one sample sequenced in a study of CD8 T cells in Susac syndrome. Random hexamers were used to reverse transcribe an amount of about 0.5 to 1 ug RNA. TCRdb recomputed calls from the immunoSEQ multiplex PCR reads with MiXCR, one row per CDR3 protein. The sample includes about 160,000 distinct CDR3 sequences, around 95% seen only once; the top ten take 0.1% to 0.15%. The source material was CD4+ T cells from PBMCs. The receptors come from a human donor with Susac syndrome.

The genes are TRBV15 and TRBJ2-2; TRBD1 is a possible D gene (6 bases). CDR3 length: 14 amino acids. V was cut by 3 bases and J by 5 bases, with 10 bases left in between. Germline V gives CDR1 LNHNV, CDR2 YYDKDF (reference sequence). The CDR3 nucleotides read TGTGCCACCAGCAGGGACAGAGGGACCGGGGAGCTGTTTTTT. Translating gives CATSRDRGTGELFF.

The chain recombines TRBV5-6 with TRBJ1-5, with 7 nucleotides matching TRBD1. After removal of 1 base from V and 4 bases from J, the junction contained 5 bases not matched to a gene. The CDR3 extends over 15 amino acids. Germline lookup yields CDR1 SGHDT and CDR2 YYEEEE. The CDR3 nucleotides read TGTGCCAGCAGCTTGTTGGGACAGCATAATCAGCCCCAGCATTTT. It yields the protein CASSLLGQHNQPQHF.

The CDR3 nucleotides read TGTGCCACCGCCGGGGGGATATGGGGGAATGAGCAGTTCTTC. It is translated as CATAGGIWGNEQFF. This chain joins TRBV27 and TRBJ2-1, with TRBD2 matching over 7 bases. CDR3 size: 14 residues. The V gene end was trimmed by 10 bases and the J gene end by 7 bases; junction bases not matched to a gene: 13. CDR1 MNHEY and CDR2 SMNVEV come from the germline V gene (reference sequence).

The gene calls are TRBV6-2 or TRBV6-3 and TRBJ1-1; D is unresolved. Trimming took 0 bases from V and 5 from J, leaving 10 bases between them. This CDR3 comprises 14 residues. Per germline, CDR1 MNHEY and CDR2 SVGEGT. Here the CDR3 DNA reads TGTGCCAGCAGTTACTCGATCCGGTGGACTGAAGCTTTCTTT. Amino acids: CASSYSIRWTEAFF.

V is TRBV5-4 and J is TRBJ2-7, with 13 nucleotides matching TRBD2. J gave up 6 bases and V 0 bases, and 3 bases lay outside the gene matches. CDR1 and CDR2 from the germline V gene are SGHNT and YYREEE (reference sequence). The CDR3 has 15 amino acids. The CDR3 loop is CASSLAGTSGIEQYF. The CDR3 DNA reads TGTGCCAGCAGCTTGGCGGGGACTAGCGGGATCGAGCAGTACTTC.

Only a few counts were recorded for this clonotype. This chain connects TRBV3-1 to TRBJ2-4, with unresolved D. Germline CDR1 is LGHDT and CDR2 is YNNKEL (reference sequence). The CDR3 runs to 14 residues. Trimming removed 0 bases from V and 6 bases from J, with 9 bases in between. The DNA for the CDR3 is TGTGCCAGCAGCCAAGAGGGGATGGGAAACATTCAGTACTTC. Its protein is CASSQEGMGNIQYF.

The J gene is TRBJ2-5, the V gene TRBV20-1; no reliable D call. V gave up 3 bases and J gave up 2 bases, with 7 bases separating them. This CDR3 contains 12 residues. Germline CDR1 is DFQATT and CDR2 is SNEGSKA (reference sequence). The DNA of the CDR3 is TGCAGTGCTAGCCCCAGGCAAGAGACCCAGTACTTC. Translated, it gives CSASPRQETQYF.

The CDR3 is CSAKSGAGDTEAFF. In DNA form, the CDR3 reads TGCAGTGCTAAGTCCGGGGCAGGGGACACTGAAGCTTTCTTT. The chain couples TRBV20-1 to TRBJ1-1, with D tentatively TRBD1 (6 bases). Trimming pared 4 bases from V and 3 bases from J, leaving 15 bases between. The CDR3 covers 14 residues. Germline assignment: CDR1 DFQATT and CDR2 SNEGSKA (reference sequence).

V is TRBV14 and J is TRBJ2-7; a weak D match, TRBD2 (6 bases). Trimming shortened V by 1 base and J by 0 bases, and 7 bases separated the two germline ends. The V gene's germline CDR1 is SGHDN and CDR2 FVKESK. The CDR3 consists of 14 residues. The CDR3 DNA follows: TGTGCCAGCAGCCAAGGGAGGGACTCCTACGAGCAGTACTTC. Translating gives CASSQGRDSYEQYF.

The chain's CDR3 is CASSVQGLDIQYF. The CDR3 DNA reads TGTGCCAGCAGTGTGCAGGGGCTGGACATTCAGTACTTC. V and J are TRBV2 and TRBJ2-4, with D possibly matching TRBD1 (6 bases). The length of the CDR3 is 13 residues. V dropped 4 bases and J dropped 8 bases, with 12 bases sitting between them. In germline, CDR1 is SNHLY, CDR2 FYNNEI.

The rearrangement uses TRBV13 and TRBJ2-4; TRBD1 agrees at 8 bases. Losses at the gene ends were 1 base for V and 2 bases for J; bases not matched to a gene: 13. The germline CDR1 and CDR2 sequences are PRHDT and FYEKMQ (reference sequence). This CDR3 is 19 amino acids long. Written as DNA, the CDR3 is TGTGCCAGCAGCTTAGTACGGACAGGGCATGGAAGTTCCAAAAACATTCAGTACTTC. Its translation: CASSLVRTGHGSSKNIQYF. Combining the CDR3 with reference TRBV13 and TRBJ2-4 gives the whole variable domain AAGVIQSPRHLIKEKRETATLKCYPIPRHDTVYWYQQGPGQDPQFLISFYEKMQSDKGSIPDRFSAQQFSDYHSELNMSSLELGDSALYFCASSLVRTGHGSSKNIQYFGAGTRLSVL.

The chain combines TRBV15 with TRBJ1-1, with TRBD1 as a possible D gene (5 bases). V was shortened by 5 bases and J by 11 bases, with 15 bases between the two germline ends. The germline V gene encodes CDR1 LNHNV and CDR2 YYDKDF (reference sequence). This CDR3 has 12 residues. CDR3 sequence: CATSDQVRAAFF. The CDR3 DNA reads as TGTGCCACCAGCGACCAGGTCAGGGCGGCTTTCTTT.

The chain combines TRBV7-9 with TRBJ2-3; tentatively, D is TRBD2 (5 bases). This CDR3 is 13 amino acids long. Between the trimmed V and J ends, which lost 5 bases and 3 bases, there was a span of 9 bases. The V gene's germline CDR1 is SEHNR and CDR2 FQNEAQ (reference sequence). The CDR3 nucleotides are TGTGCCAGCAGCCGAGGGTTTACAGATACGCAGTATTTT. Amino acid sequence: CASSRGFTDTQYF.

The chain links TRBV7-9 to TRBJ1-1; 9 positions agree with TRBD1. V lost 5 bases, J lost 6 bases, and 1 base stayed unmatched. This CDR3 spans 12 amino acids. Germline CDR1 reads SEHNR; CDR2 reads FQNEAQ (reference sequence). CDR3 in amino acids: CASSRQGAEAFF. CDR3 DNA sequence: TGTGCCAGCAGCCGACAGGGGGCTGAAGCTTTCTTT.

The chain combines TRBV9 with TRBJ1-3; TRBD1 aligns across 8 bases. The V and J ends lost 4 bases and 0 bases, in that order; junction bases with no gene match: 6. Germline CDR1 reads SGDLS; CDR2 reads YYNGEE. The CDR3 spans 16 residues. The CDR3 protein is CASSPTGESSGNTIYF. CDR3 in DNA: TGTGCCAGCAGCCCGACAGGGGAAAGCTCTGGAAACACCATATATTTT.

The chain employs TRBV30 and TRBJ2-7; D is possibly TRBD2 (5 bases). Trimming took 3 bases from V and 6 from J, leaving 9 bases between them. CDR1 and CDR2 (germline): GTSNPN, SVGIG (reference sequence). The CDR3 totals 11 residues. The CDR3 spells CAWRLDSEQYF. The CDR3 region has the DNA TGTGCCTGGAGACTAGATAGCGAGCAGTACTTC.

The rearrangement links TRBV25-1 to TRBJ1-2; no firm D call. The CDR3 consists of 13 residues. Between the trimmed V and J ends, which lost 2 bases and 2 bases, there was a span of 6 bases. In germline, CDR1 is MGHDK, CDR2 SYGVNS. CDR3 amino acids: CASSETGNYGYTF. The DNA of the CDR3 is TGTGCCAGCAGTGAAACGGGGAACTATGGCTACACCTTC.

The V and J genes are TRBV28 and TRBJ2-7; TRBD2 is a possible D gene (5 bases). Germline V CDR1 and CDR2: MDHEN, SYDVKM. Trimming took 6 bases from V and 10 from J, leaving 13 bases between them. The CDR3 is 11 amino acids. The CDR3 bases are TGTGCCAGCAGCCCTCCGGGGAAACAGTACTTC. Encoded protein: CASSPPGKQYF.

The chain has TRBV28 and TRBJ2-6; no definite D call. The germline V and J ends were trimmed by 6 bases and 5 bases, with 23 bases remaining between them. Germline CDR1 MDHEN, CDR2 SYDVKM. This CDR3 spans 18 amino acids. CDR3 sequence: CASRPGRLFSSRANVLTF. CDR3 nucleotides: TGTGCCAGCAGACCCGGTCGACTGTTCTCCTCGAGGGCCAACGTCCTGACTTTC.

The rearrangement links TRBV6-5 to TRBJ2-6, with D unresolved. This CDR3 contains 15 residues. Germline lookup yields CDR1 MNHEY and CDR2 SVGAGI. V gave up 2 bases and J gave up 4 bases, with 9 bases separating them. The CDR3 coding sequence is TGTGCCAGCAGTTACGGGGATACCGGGGCCAACGTCCTGACTTTC. Its protein is CASSYGDTGANVLTF.

The chain carries TRBV27 and TRBJ1-2; 8 bases align to TRBD1. Germline CDR1 and CDR2: MNHEY and SMNVEV (reference sequence). This CDR3 spans 15 amino acids. V trimming: 0 bases; J trimming: 3 bases; junction bases outside the gene matches: 3. CDR3 in amino acids: CASSLSGTGYYGYTF. The CDR3 DNA reads TGTGCCAGCAGTTTATCCGGGACAGGCTACTATGGCTACACCTTC.

V and J are TRBV29-1 and TRBJ2-4; a possible D gene is TRBD1 (6 bases). Trimming took off 2 bases at V and 7 bases at J, with 9 bases between the two ends. There are 12 residues in the CDR3. In germline, CDR1 is SQVTM, CDR2 ANQGSEA. CDR3 amino acids: CSVEKDSNIQYF. CDR3 DNA sequence: TGCAGCGTTGAAAAGGACAGTAACATTCAGTACTTC.

Only one count was recorded for this clonotype. V and J are TRBV7-2 and TRBJ1-1, with D uncertain. Germline V CDR1 and CDR2: SGHTA, FQGNSA. There are 14 residues in the CDR3. Trimming stripped 1 base from V and 1 base from J, with 7 bases between. The CDR3 reads CASSLESGNTEAFF. As DNA, the CDR3 is TGTGCCAGCAGCTTAGAGTCAGGGAACACTGAAGCTTTCTTT.

The genes are TRBV2 and TRBJ2-2, with D possibly matching TRBD1 (5 bases). Per germline, CDR1 SNHLY and CDR2 FYNNEI. The germline V and J ends were trimmed by 6 bases and 1 base, with 9 bases remaining between them. The CDR3 loop spans 14 amino acids. The CDR3 coding sequence is TGTGCCAGCAGCCCCGACAGGAACACCGGGGAGCTGTTTTTT. Protein: CASSPDRNTGELFF.

V gene TRBV30 combines with J gene TRBJ1-5; no clear D. Germline CDR1 is GTSNPN and CDR2 is SVGIG (reference sequence). Trimming removed 1 base from V and 0 bases from J, with 4 bases in between. This CDR3 contains 13 residues. CDR3 region: CAWSASSNQPQHF. The CDR3 nucleotides are TGTGCCTGGAGTGCCAGTAGCAATCAGCCCCAGCATTTT. Full variable domain (remainder filled in from reference TRBV30 and TRBJ1-5): SQTIHQWPATLVQPVGSPLSLECTVEGTSNPNLYWYRQAAGRGLQLLFYSVGIGQISSEVPQNLSASRPQDRQFILSSKKLLLSDSGFYLCAWSASSNQPQHFGDGTRLSIL.

The J gene is TRBJ2-7, the V gene TRBV2, with TRBD2 matching over 7 bases. This CDR3 comprises 13 residues. Losses at the gene ends were 3 bases for V and 5 bases for J; bases not matched to a gene: 4. CDR1 and CDR2 from the germline V gene are SNHLY and FYNNEI. The CDR3 DNA follows: TGTGCCAGCAGTGATTGGGGAGGGGACGAGCAGTACTTC. Encoded protein: CASSDWGGDEQYF.

The chain recombines TRBV18 with TRBJ2-3, with no clear D. Trimming removed 4 bases from V and 1 base from J, with 9 bases in between. The germline V gene has CDR1 KGHSH and CDR2 LQKENI. The CDR3 consists of 14 residues. The CDR3: CASSLAGRTDTQYF. The CDR3 DNA sequence: TGTGCCAGCTCACTAGCCGGACGCACAGATACGCAGTATTTT.

This clonotype was picked up a small number of times. V usage is TRBV20-1 and J usage is TRBJ2-7; 13 bases fit TRBD2. The CDR3 contains 15 residues. J gave up 3 bases and V 3 bases, and 5 bases lay outside the gene matches. Germline CDR1 and CDR2: DFQATT and SNEGSKA (reference sequence). CDR3 DNA sequence: TGCAGTGCTAGGGGGACTAGCGGGAAGCACTACGAGCAGTACTTC. It encodes CSARGTSGKHYEQYF.

V usage is TRBV2 and J usage is TRBJ2-1; D is unresolved. The CDR3 length is 11 residues. V dropped 6 bases and J dropped 9 bases, with 9 bases sitting between them. Looked up from germline, CDR1 is SNHLY and CDR2 is FYNNEI. CDR3 region: CASRAFREQFF. CDR3 in DNA: TGTGCCAGCAGGGCGTTCCGTGAGCAGTTCTTC.

This chain uses TRBV5-1 with TRBJ2-3; perhaps TRBD1 as D (6 bases). Germline CDR1 and CDR2: SGHRS and YFSETQ. The V end lost 4 bases, the J end lost 1 base, and 13 bases lay between the germline ends. CDR3 size: 15 residues. The CDR3 sequence is CASSTRDIRTDTQYF. In DNA form, the CDR3 reads TGCGCCAGCAGCACCCGGGACATACGCACAGATACGCAGTATTTT.